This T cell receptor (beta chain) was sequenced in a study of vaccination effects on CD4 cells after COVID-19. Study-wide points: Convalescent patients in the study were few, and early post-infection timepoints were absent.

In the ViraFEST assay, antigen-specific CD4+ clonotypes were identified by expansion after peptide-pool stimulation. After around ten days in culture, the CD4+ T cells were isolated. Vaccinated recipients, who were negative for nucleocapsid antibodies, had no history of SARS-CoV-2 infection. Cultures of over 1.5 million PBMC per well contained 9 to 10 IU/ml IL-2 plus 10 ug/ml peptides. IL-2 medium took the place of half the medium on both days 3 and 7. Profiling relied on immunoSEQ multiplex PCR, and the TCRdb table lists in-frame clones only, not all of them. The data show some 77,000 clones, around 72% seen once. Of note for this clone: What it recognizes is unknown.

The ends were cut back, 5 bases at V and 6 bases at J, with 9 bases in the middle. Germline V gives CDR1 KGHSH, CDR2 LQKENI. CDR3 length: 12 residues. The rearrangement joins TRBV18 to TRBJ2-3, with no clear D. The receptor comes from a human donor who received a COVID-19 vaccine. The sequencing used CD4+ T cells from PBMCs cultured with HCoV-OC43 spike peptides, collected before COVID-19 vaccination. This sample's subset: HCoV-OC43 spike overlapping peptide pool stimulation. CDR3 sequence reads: CASSSIGDTQYF. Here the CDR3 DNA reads TGTGCCAGCTCATCCATCGGTGATACGCAGTATTTT.